This T cell receptor (beta chain) emerged from a study of shared clonotypes between healthy human individuals. Method: immunoSEQ multiplex PCR; TCRdb's copy keeps in-frame clones and lacks some. The sample yields about 1 million clones, about 75% seen once. Concerning this clone: A junction end diverges from the germline sequence, so it may reflect a read error.

This CDR3 spans 12 amino acids. CDR1 and CDR2 from the germline V gene are SEHNR and FQNEAQ (reference sequence). The receptor's source is a man between 18 and 29 years old in good health. The V and J genes are TRBV7-9 and TRBJ2-5; tentatively, D is TRBD1 (5 bases). Sequenced: memory CD4+ T cells sorted from blood. Indicated subset: CD45RA-negative fraction. DNA for the CDR3: TGTGTCAGCAGCTTTCAGGGCCAGACCCAGTACTTC. Translating it yields CVSSFQGQTQYF.